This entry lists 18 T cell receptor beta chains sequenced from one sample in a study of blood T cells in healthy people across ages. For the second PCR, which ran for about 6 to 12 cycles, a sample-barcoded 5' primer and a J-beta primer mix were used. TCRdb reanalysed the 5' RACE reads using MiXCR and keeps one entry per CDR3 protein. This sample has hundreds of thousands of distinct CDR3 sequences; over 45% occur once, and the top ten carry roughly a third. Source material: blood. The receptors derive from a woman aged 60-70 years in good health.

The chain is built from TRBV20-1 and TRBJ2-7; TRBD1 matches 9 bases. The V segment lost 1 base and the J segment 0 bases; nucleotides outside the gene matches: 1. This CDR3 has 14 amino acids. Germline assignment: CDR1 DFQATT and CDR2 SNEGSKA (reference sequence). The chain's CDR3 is CSARVTGGSYEQYF. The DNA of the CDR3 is TGCAGTGCTAGAGTGACAGGGGGCTCCTACGAGCAGTACTTC.

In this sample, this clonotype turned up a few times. The DNA of the CDR3 is TGCGCCAGCAGCCATTCAGGGTTTAATGGCTACACCTTC. Amino acids: CASSHSGFNGYTF. V and J are TRBV4-3 and TRBJ1-2; perhaps TRBD1 as D (5 bases). Germline V lookup: CDR1 LGHNA, CDR2 YSLEER. Between the trimmed V and J ends, which lost 3 bases and 6 bases, there was a span of 11 bases. There are 13 residues in the CDR3.

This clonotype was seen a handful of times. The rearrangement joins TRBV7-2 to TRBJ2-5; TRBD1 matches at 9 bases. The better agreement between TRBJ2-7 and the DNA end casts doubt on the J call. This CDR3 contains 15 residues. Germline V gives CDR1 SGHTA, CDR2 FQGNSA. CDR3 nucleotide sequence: TGTGCCAGCAGCTTCTGGACAGGGGTGGCCTACGAGCAGTACTTC. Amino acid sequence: CASSFWTGVAYEQYF.

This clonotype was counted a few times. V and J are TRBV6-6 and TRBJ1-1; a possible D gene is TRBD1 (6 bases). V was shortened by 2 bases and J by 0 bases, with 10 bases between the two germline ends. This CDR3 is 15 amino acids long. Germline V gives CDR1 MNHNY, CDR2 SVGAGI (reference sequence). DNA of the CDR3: TGTGCCAGCAGTTACGACAGGACCGTGAACACTGAAGCTTTCTTT. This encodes CASSYDRTVNTEAFF.

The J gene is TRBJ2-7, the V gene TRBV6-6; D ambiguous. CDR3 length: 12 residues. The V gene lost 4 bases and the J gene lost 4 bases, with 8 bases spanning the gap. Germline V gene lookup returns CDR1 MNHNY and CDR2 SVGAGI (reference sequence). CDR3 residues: CASSLHQYEQYF. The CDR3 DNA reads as TGTGCCAGCAGTTTACATCAATACGAGCAGTACTTC.

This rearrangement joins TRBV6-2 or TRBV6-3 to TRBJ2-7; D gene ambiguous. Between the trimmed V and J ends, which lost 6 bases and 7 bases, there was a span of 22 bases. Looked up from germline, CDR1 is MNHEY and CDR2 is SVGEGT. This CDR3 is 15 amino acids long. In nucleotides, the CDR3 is TGTGCCAGCAGATCCGGTCCCTCAGATGGGAATGAGCAGTACTTC. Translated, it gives CASRSGPSDGNEQYF.

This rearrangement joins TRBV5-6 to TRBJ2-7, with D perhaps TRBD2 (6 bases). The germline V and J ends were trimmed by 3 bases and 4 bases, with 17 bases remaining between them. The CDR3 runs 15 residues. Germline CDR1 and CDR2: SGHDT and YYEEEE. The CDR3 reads CASSWRDGEEYEQYF. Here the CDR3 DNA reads TGTGCCAGCAGCTGGCGGGACGGGGAAGAATACGAGCAGTACTTC.

CDR3 nucleotides: TGTGCCAGCAGCCGGTCATCCGCAACTAATGAAAAACTGTTTTTT. Translated, it gives CASSRSSATNEKLFF. The chain combines TRBV3-1 with TRBJ1-4; D is uncertain. The CDR3 sequence is 15 residues long. Trimming shortened V by 4 bases and J by 0 bases, and 9 bases separated the two germline ends. CDR1 and CDR2 from the germline V gene are LGHDT and YNNKEL (reference sequence). Together with reference TRBV3-1 and TRBJ1-4, the CDR3 gives the full variable domain: DTAVSQTPKYLVTQMGNDKSIKCEQNLGHDTMYWYKQDSKKFLKIMFSYNNKELIINETVPNRFSPKSPDKAHLNLHINSLELGDSAVYFCASSRSSATNEKLFFGSGTQLSVL.

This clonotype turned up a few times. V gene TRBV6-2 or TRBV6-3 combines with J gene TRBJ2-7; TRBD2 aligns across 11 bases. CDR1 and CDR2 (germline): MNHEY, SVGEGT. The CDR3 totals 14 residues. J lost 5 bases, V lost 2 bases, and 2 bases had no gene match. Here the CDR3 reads CASSYGGLADEQYF. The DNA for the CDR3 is TGTGCCAGCAGTTACGGGGGACTAGCGGACGAGCAGTACTTC.

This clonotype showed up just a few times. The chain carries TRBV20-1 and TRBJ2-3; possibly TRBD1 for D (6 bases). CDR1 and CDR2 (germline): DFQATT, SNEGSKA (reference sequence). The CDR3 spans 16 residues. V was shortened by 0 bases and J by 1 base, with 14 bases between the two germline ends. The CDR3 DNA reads TGCAGTGCTAGAGACCGGGACACGGAGGGCACAGATACGCAGTATTTT. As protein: CSARDRDTEGTDTQYF.

The chain's CDR3 is CATSKRLAGYENTGELFF. The CDR3 region has the DNA TGTGCCACCAGTAAGAGACTAGCGGGATATGAGAACACCGGGGAGCTGTTTTTT. The gene calls are TRBV24-1 and TRBJ2-2; 11 nucleotides match TRBD2. Germline V gene lookup returns CDR1 KGHDR and CDR2 SFDVKD. V trimming: 6 bases; J trimming: 1 base; junction bases outside the gene matches: 9. The CDR3 totals 18 residues.

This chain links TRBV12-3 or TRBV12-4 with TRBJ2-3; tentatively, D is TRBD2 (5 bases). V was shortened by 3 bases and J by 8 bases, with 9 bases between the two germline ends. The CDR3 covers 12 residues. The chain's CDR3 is CASSFWAGTQYF. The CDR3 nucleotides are TGTGCCAGCAGTTTCTGGGCGGGTACGCAGTATTTT.

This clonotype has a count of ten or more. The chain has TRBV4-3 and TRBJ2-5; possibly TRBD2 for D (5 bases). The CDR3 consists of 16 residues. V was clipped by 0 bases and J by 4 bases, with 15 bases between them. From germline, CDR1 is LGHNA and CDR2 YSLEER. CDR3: CASSQDSGRGGETQYF. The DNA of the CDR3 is TGCGCCAGCAGCCAAGATTCGGGTAGAGGAGGAGAGACCCAGTACTTC.

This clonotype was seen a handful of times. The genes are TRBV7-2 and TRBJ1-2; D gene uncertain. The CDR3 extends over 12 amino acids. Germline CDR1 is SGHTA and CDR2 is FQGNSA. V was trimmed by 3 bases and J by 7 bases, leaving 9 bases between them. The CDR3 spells CASSLAWVGYTF. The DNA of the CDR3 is TGTGCCAGCAGCTTGGCCTGGGTTGGCTACACCTTC.

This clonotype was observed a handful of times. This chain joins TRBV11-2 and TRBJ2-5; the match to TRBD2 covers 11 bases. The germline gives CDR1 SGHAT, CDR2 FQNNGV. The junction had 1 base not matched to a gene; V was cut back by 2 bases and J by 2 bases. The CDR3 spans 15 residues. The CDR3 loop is CASSLTSGSQETQYF. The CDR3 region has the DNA TGTGCCAGCAGCTTAACTAGCGGGAGTCAAGAGACCCAGTACTTC.

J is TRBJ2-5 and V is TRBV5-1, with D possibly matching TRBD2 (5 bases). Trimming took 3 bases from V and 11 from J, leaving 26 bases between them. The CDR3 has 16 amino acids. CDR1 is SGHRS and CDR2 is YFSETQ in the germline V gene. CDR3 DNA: TGCGCCAGCAGCTCTCTACCCGGGGTCTCCTACAATGAGCAGTACTTC. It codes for CASSSLPGVSYNEQYF.

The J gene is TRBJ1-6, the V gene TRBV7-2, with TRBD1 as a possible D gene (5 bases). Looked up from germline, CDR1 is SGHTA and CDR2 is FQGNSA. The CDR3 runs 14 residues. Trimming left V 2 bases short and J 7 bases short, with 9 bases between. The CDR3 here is CASSLQGLNSPLHF. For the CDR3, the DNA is TGTGCCAGCAGCTTACAGGGTTTGAATTCACCCCTCCACTTT. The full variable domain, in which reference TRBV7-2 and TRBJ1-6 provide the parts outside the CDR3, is GAGVSQSPSNKVTEKGKDVELRCDPISGHTALYWYRQSLGQGLEFLIYFQGNSAPDKSGLPSDRFSAERTGGSVSTLTIQRTQQEDSAVYLCASSLQGLNSPLHFGNGTRLTVT.

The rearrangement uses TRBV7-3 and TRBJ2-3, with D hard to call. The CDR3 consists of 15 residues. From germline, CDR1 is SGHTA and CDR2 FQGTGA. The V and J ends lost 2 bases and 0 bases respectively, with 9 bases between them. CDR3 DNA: TGTGCCAGCAGCTTACGCGGCAGAAGCACAGATACGCAGTATTTT. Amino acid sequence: CASSLRGRSTDTQYF.